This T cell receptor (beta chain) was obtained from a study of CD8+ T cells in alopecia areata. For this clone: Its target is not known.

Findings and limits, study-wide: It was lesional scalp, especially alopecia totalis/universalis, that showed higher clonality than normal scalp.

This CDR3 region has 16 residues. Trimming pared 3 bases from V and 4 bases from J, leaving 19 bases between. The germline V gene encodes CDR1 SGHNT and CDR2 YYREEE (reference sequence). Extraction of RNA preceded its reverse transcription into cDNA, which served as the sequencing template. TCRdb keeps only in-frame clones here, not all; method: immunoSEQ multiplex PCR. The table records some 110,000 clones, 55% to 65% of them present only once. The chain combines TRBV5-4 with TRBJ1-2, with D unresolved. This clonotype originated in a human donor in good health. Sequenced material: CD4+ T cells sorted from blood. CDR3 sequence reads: CASSSPTARKLYGYTF. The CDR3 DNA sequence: TGTGCCAGCAGCTCACCCACGGCACGGAAGCTCTATGGCTACACCTTC.